The 31 T cell receptor beta chains in this list originate from one sample, sequenced in a study of blood T cell repertoires in COVID-19. Generated by immunoSEQ multiplex PCR, the TCRdb table keeps only in-frame clones and is missing some. The sample records roughly 250,000 clones, around 85% being singletons. Sequencing input: peripheral blood. The receptors here all came from a woman aged 25 to 45 with COVID-19, enrolled during active disease.

The chain employs TRBV5-4 and TRBJ1-4, with D unclear. The V end lost 0 bases, the J end lost 3 bases, and 9 bases lay between the germline ends. Germline V gives CDR1 SGHNT, CDR2 YYREEE (reference sequence). The CDR3 is 15 amino acids. CDR3: CASSLGPGSNEKLFF. For the CDR3, the DNA is TGTGCCAGCAGCTTGGGCCCGGGGTCTAATGAAAAACTGTTTTTT.

The chain is built from TRBV4-1 and TRBJ1-1, with D maybe TRBD1 (5 bases). The CDR3 is 16 residues long. Germline assignment: CDR1 MGHRA and CDR2 YSYEKL. The ends were cut back, 2 bases at V and 1 base at J, with 14 bases in the middle. This CDR3 reads CASSQWDAGRNTEAFF. In DNA form, the CDR3 reads TGCGCCAGCAGCCAATGGGACGCCGGGAGGAACACTGAAGCTTTCTTT.

The rearrangement joins TRBV5-1 to TRBJ2-7; D possibly corresponds to TRBD2 (6 bases). The germline V gene encodes CDR1 SGHRS and CDR2 YFSETQ. The CDR3 has 14 residues. Trimming removed 5 bases from V and 4 bases from J, with 16 bases in between. CDR3 protein: CASSSTGGSYEQYF. DNA of the CDR3: TGCGCCAGCAGTTCTACCGGGGGATCGTACGAGCAGTACTTC.

V usage is TRBV12-3 or TRBV12-4 and J usage is TRBJ2-2, with 10 bases aligning to TRBD2. The length of the CDR3 is 13 residues. The junction had 3 bases not matched to a gene; V was cut back by 10 bases and J by 4 bases. The CDR3 sequence is CATAGGITGELFF. Here the CDR3 DNA reads TGTGCCACAGCGGGGGGGATCACCGGGGAGCTGTTTTTT.

The gene calls are TRBV5-1 and TRBJ2-1; 8 nucleotides agree with TRBD2. J lost 9 bases, V lost 0 bases, and 5 bases had no gene match. Germline V CDR1 and CDR2: SGHRS, YFSETQ. The CDR3 covers 14 residues. The CDR3 DNA follows: TGCGCCAGCAGCTTGGACGGGGGGGCCTTTGAGCAGTTCTTC. This gives the protein CASSLDGGAFEQFF.

The V call is TRBV28, the J call TRBJ1-5; TRBD1 aligns across 7 bases. V was clipped by 7 bases and J by 3 bases; unmatched bases: 6. CDR1 is MDHEN and CDR2 is SYDVKM in the germline V gene. This CDR3 contains 14 residues. In nucleotides, the CDR3 is TGTGCCAGCACTCCAGGGGGGTCCAATCAGCCCCAGCATTTT. It specifies CASTPGGSNQPQHF.

This clone was counted a single time. V gene TRBV7-9 combines with J gene TRBJ2-3; weak D call: TRBD2 (7 bases). CDR1 SEHNR and CDR2 FQNEAQ come from the germline V gene (reference sequence). CDR3 length equals 14 residues. Trimming pared 5 bases from V and 6 bases from J, leaving 15 bases between. CDR3 region: CASSRGAWIDTQYF. In nucleotides, the CDR3 is TGTGCCAGCAGCCGGGGGGCTTGGATTGATACGCAGTATTTT.

The gene calls are TRBV7-9 and TRBJ2-5, with D perhaps TRBD1 (7 bases). The CDR3 is made up of 16 amino acids. With 1 base removed from V and 3 bases from J, the gap between germline ends came to 15 bases. The germline CDR1 and CDR2 sequences are SEHNR and FQNEAQ (reference sequence). Here the CDR3 reads CASSLGGRGVEETQYF. The CDR3 DNA reads as TGTGCCAGCAGCTTAGGGGGCAGGGGGGTAGAAGAGACCCAGTACTTC.

The V gene is TRBV4-1, the J gene TRBJ1-1; D gene ambiguous. Germline assignment: CDR1 MGHRA and CDR2 YSYEKL. Between the trimmed V and J ends, which lost 1 base and 2 bases, there was a span of 11 bases. This CDR3 spans 15 amino acids. CDR3 sequence reads: CASSQGEALNTEAFF. In nucleotides, the CDR3 is TGCGCCAGCAGCCAAGGAGAGGCGTTAAACACTGAAGCTTTCTTT.

This chain links TRBV5-6 with TRBJ1-2; 7 bases line up with TRBD1. The length of the CDR3 is 15 residues. Germline assignment: CDR1 SGHDT and CDR2 YYEEEE. V dropped 0 bases and J dropped 1; count of bases not matched to a gene: 3. CDR3 coding DNA: TGTGCCAGCAGCTTGGCAGGGGGTCGTAACTATGGCTACACCTTC. Translating it yields CASSLAGGRNYGYTF.

The chain has TRBV4-1 and TRBJ2-1, with no clear D. The CDR3 contains 14 residues. Per the germline V gene, CDR1 is MGHRA and CDR2 is YSYEKL. V lost 4 bases, J lost 8 bases, and 15 bases lay in between. DNA of the CDR3: TGCGCCAGCAGCCTTAAACTGATTATAGATGAGCAGTTCTTC. Translating it yields CASSLKLIIDEQFF.

The V and J genes are TRBV28 and TRBJ1-2; D ambiguous. Germline CDR1 MDHEN, CDR2 SYDVKM. V shed 6 bases and J shed 2 bases, with 13 bases lying between them. The CDR3 spans 14 residues. As DNA, the CDR3 is TGTGCCAGCAGGCTTTTTGGCGGGAACTATGGCTACACCTTC. It translates to CASRLFGGNYGYTF.

This clone came up once. The DNA of the CDR3 is TGTGCCAGCAGTTCCCAGACAGCCCGAGGTTACAATGAGCAGTTCTTC. It is translated as CASSSQTARGYNEQFF. The rearrangement joins TRBV27 to TRBJ2-1; maybe TRBD1 (5 bases). Germline assignment: CDR1 MNHEY and CDR2 SMNVEV (reference sequence). The V end lost 4 bases, the J end lost 4 bases, and 17 bases lay between the germline ends. This CDR3 has 16 amino acids.

The chain joins TRBV3-1 (or the pseudogene TRBV3-2) to TRBJ1-1; 7 bases are a match to TRBD1. The CDR3 is 15 amino acids. Per the germline V gene, CDR1 is LGHDT and CDR2 is YNNKEL (reference sequence). V shed 4 bases, J shed 6 bases, and the junction held 11 bases outside the gene matches. The CDR3: CASSLLQGIAAEAFF. CDR3 sequence (DNA): TGTGCCAGCAGCCTCCTACAGGGGATCGCAGCTGAAGCTTTCTTT.

The chain links TRBV3-1 (or the pseudogene TRBV3-2) to TRBJ2-7; TRBD1 aligns across 7 bases. The CDR3 sequence is 15 residues long. The V gene's germline CDR1 is LGHDT and CDR2 YNNKEL (reference sequence). V dropped 4 bases and J dropped 4; count of bases not matched to a gene: 10. CDR3 region: CASSLIGGSGYEQYF. DNA of the CDR3: TGTGCCAGCAGCCTTATAGGGGGCAGTGGGTACGAGCAGTACTTC.

This clone has just one count. This sequence joins TRBV3-1 (or the pseudogene TRBV3-2) and TRBJ1-2; 8 positions match TRBD1. Germline CDR1 and CDR2: LGHDT and YNNKEL (reference sequence). Unmatched junction bases numbered 6, after V lost 4 bases and J lost 8 bases. The CDR3 has 13 amino acids. The CDR3 DNA sequence: TGTGCCAGCAGCCCACAGGGGGGTGTGGGCTACACCTTC. Its protein product is CASSPQGGVGYTF.

The rearrangement joins TRBV6-5 to TRBJ1-1, with TRBD1 matching over 7 bases. The trim removed 2 bases at V and 6 bases at J, leaving 6 bases unmatched. Germline V lookup: CDR1 MNHEY, CDR2 SVGAGI. The CDR3 is 14 residues long. The CDR3 DNA is TGTGCCAGCAGTTACGCAACAGGGGTTGCTGAAGCTTTCTTT. This encodes CASSYATGVAEAFF.

This chain joins TRBV5-1 and TRBJ2-5; possibly TRBD2 for D (6 bases). Trimming shortened V by 5 bases and J by 5 bases, and 13 bases separated the two germline ends. Germline lookup yields CDR1 SGHRS and CDR2 YFSETQ. This CDR3 spans 13 amino acids. CDR3 loop: CASRGTSLETQYF. The CDR3 DNA reads TGCGCCAGCAGGGGAACTAGCTTGGAGACCCAGTACTTC.

This clone was recorded a few times. This chain connects TRBV2 to TRBJ1-6; D unresolved. CDR1 and CDR2 (germline): SNHLY, FYNNEI. The length of the CDR3 is 14 residues. Trimming stripped 8 bases from V and 6 bases from J, with 14 bases between. CDR3 bases: TGTGCCAGCTCTTGGACTGGCCTTAATTCACCCCTCCACTTT. Residues: CASSWTGLNSPLHF.

V gene TRBV5-1 combines with J gene TRBJ2-5; D is ambiguous. CDR1 is SGHRS, CDR2 YFSETQ, per germline. The CDR3 sequence is 13 residues long. The V end lost 0 bases, the J end lost 5 bases, and 8 bases lay between the germline ends. CDR3 protein: CASSLGAQETQYF. The CDR3 DNA sequence: TGCGCCAGCAGCTTGGGGGCCCAGGAGACCCAGTACTTC.

The V and J genes are TRBV19 and TRBJ2-7, with D maybe TRBD2 (5 bases). Germline V gene data show CDR1 as LNHDA and CDR2 as SQIVND (reference sequence). Trimming cost V 1 base and J 0 bases, with 7 bases left between them. This CDR3 region has 14 residues. The CDR3 sequence: CASSIGGSSYEQYF. For the CDR3, the DNA is TGTGCCAGTAGTATAGGAGGGAGCTCCTACGAGCAGTACTTC. Looking up the rest from reference TRBV19 and TRBJ2-7 gives the full variable domain: DGGITQSPKYLFRKEGQNVTLSCEQNLNHDAMYWYRQDPGQGLRLIYYSQIVNDFQKGDIAEGYSVSREKKESFPLTVTSAQKNPTAFYLCASSIGGSSYEQYFGPGTRLTVT.

The chain uses TRBV7-2 and TRBJ2-1; 10 bases map to TRBD2. The CDR3 has 14 amino acids. Germline V CDR1 and CDR2: SGHTA, FQGNSA. Unmatched junction bases numbered 4, after V lost 3 bases and J lost 8 bases. Here the CDR3 reads CASSFGLAGDEQFF. Written as DNA, the CDR3 is TGTGCCAGCAGCTTTGGGCTAGCGGGGGATGAGCAGTTCTTC. The full variable domain, completed using reference TRBV7-2 and TRBJ2-1, is GAGVSQSPSNKVTEKGKDVELRCDPISGHTALYWYRQSLGQGLEFLIYFQGNSAPDKSGLPSDRFSAERTGGSVSTLTIQRTQQEDSAVYLCASSFGLAGDEQFFGPGTRLTVL.

V is TRBV15 and J is TRBJ1-4, with D hard to call. The V gene's germline CDR1 is LNHNV and CDR2 YYDKDF (reference sequence). Trimming shortened V by 3 bases and J by 1 base, and 6 bases separated the two germline ends. This CDR3 has 14 residues. The CDR3 DNA reads TGTGCCACCAGCAGGCGGGGAACTAATGAAAAACTGTTTTTT. Its translation is CATSRRGTNEKLFF.

The V call is TRBV4-2, the J call TRBJ2-7; 14 bases agree with TRBD2. This CDR3 is built from 18 residues. Per the germline V gene, CDR1 is LGHNA and CDR2 is YNFKEQ. The J segment lost 2 bases and the V segment lost 4 bases, leaving 10 bases of the junction unmatched. CDR3 sequence (DNA): TGTGCCAGCAGCCGAGGGGGGACTAGCGGGGGCCGGACCTACGAGCAGTACTTC. Translation gives CASSRGGTSGGRTYEQYF.

The chain recombines TRBV9 with TRBJ2-1; 11 positions match TRBD2. Losses at the gene ends were 2 bases for V and 8 bases for J; bases not matched to a gene: 9. Germline V gene lookup returns CDR1 SGDLS and CDR2 YYNGEE. The CDR3 totals 16 residues. The CDR3 sequence: CASSVGTSGGGDEQFF. The CDR3 nucleotides are TGTGCCAGCAGCGTCGGTACTAGCGGGGGTGGAGATGAGCAGTTCTTC.

The V call is TRBV3-1 (or the pseudogene TRBV3-2), the J call TRBJ2-7; 7 positions agree with TRBD2. With V trimmed by 0 bases and J by 3 bases, 11 bases remained unmatched. The length of the CDR3 is 17 residues. Germline V CDR1 and CDR2: LGHDT, YNNKEL (reference sequence). CDR3 coding DNA: TGTGCCAGCAGCCAAGATCGTTTTGCGGGGGTAAACTACGAGCAGTACTTC. It translates to CASSQDRFAGVNYEQYF.

This clone was seen a few times. This chain joins TRBV4-2 and TRBJ2-7; D is perhaps TRBD2 (6 bases). Trimming removed 4 bases at V and 6 bases at J, with 10 bases between. The CDR3 runs to 12 residues. The V gene's germline CDR1 is LGHNA and CDR2 YNFKEQ. CDR3 coding DNA: TGTGCCAGCAGCCGAAAAGCGGGCGAGCAGTACTTC. Its protein is CASSRKAGEQYF.

The chain recombines TRBV19 with TRBJ2-7; maybe TRBD1 (7 bases). V lost 1 base and J lost 1, with 11 bases in between. Germline V gene sequence: CDR1 LNHDA, CDR2 SQIVND (reference sequence). This CDR3 region has 15 residues. The CDR3 DNA follows: TGTGCCAGTAGTATAGGGTCAGGGGGGTCCTACGAGCAGTACTTC. It codes for CASSIGSGGSYEQYF. Filled out from reference TRBV19 and TRBJ2-7, the complete variable domain reads DGGITQSPKYLFRKEGQNVTLSCEQNLNHDAMYWYRQDPGQGLRLIYYSQIVNDFQKGDIAEGYSVSREKKESFPLTVTSAQKNPTAFYLCASSIGSGGSYEQYFGPGTRLTVT.

The rearrangement uses TRBV4-1 and TRBJ1-2; 8 nucleotides agree with TRBD1. The junction had 7 bases not matched to a gene; V was cut back by 1 base and J by 3 bases. This CDR3 comprises 16 residues. Looked up from germline, CDR1 is MGHRA and CDR2 is YSYEKL. Written as DNA, the CDR3 is TGCGCCAGCAGCCAAGGAACAGGGGGAGAGGACTATGGCTACACCTTC. As protein: CASSQGTGGEDYGYTF.

This chain joins TRBV9 and TRBJ2-1; unclear D gene. The CDR3 is 13 residues long. Trimming pared 3 bases from V and 6 bases from J, leaving 10 bases between. The germline gives CDR1 SGDLS, CDR2 YYNGEE. The chain's CDR3 is CASSADSPNEQFF. Written as DNA, the CDR3 is TGTGCCAGCAGCGCCGACTCCCCCAATGAGCAGTTCTTC.

The rearrangement links TRBV5-8 to TRBJ2-7; D is undetermined. CDR1 and CDR2 (germline): SGHTS, YDEGEE. With 0 bases removed from V and 7 bases from J, the gap between germline ends came to 5 bases. This CDR3 has 11 amino acids. CDR3 amino acids: CASSLVTEQYF. The CDR3 DNA sequence: TGTGCCAGCAGCTTGGTAACAGAGCAGTACTTC. Full variable domain (rest looked up from reference TRBV5-8 and TRBJ2-7): EAGVTQSPTHLIKTRGQQATLRCSPISGHTSVYWYQQALGLGLQFLLWYDEGEERNRGNFPPRFSGRQFPNYSSELNVNALELEDSALYLCASSLVTEQYFGPGTRLTVT.